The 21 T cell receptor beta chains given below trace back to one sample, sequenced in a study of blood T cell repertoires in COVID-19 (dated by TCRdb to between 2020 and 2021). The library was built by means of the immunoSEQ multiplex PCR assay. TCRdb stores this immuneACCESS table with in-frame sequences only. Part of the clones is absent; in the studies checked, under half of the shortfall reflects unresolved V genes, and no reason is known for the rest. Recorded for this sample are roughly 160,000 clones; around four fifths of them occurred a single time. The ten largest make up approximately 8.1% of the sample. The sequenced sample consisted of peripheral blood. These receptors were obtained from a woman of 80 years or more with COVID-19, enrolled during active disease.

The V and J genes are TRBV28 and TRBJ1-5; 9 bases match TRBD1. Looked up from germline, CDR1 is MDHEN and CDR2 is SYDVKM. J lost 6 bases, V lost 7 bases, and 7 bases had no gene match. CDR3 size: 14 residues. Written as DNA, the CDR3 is TGTGCCAGCAATTCACAGGGGGCGGGTCAGCCCCAGCATTTT. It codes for CASNSQGAGQPQHF.

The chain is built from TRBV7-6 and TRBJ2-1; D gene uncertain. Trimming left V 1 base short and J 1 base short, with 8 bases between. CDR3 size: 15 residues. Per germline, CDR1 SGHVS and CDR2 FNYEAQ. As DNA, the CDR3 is TGTGCCAGCAGCTTAGTGGCGGATTCCTACAATGAGCAGTTCTTC. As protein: CASSLVADSYNEQFF.

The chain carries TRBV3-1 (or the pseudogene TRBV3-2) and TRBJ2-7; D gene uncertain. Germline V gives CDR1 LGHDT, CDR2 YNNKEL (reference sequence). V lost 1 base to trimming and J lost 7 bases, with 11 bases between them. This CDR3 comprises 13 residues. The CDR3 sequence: CASSQVERGEQYF. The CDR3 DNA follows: TGTGCCAGCAGCCAAGTAGAAAGAGGTGAGCAGTACTTC.

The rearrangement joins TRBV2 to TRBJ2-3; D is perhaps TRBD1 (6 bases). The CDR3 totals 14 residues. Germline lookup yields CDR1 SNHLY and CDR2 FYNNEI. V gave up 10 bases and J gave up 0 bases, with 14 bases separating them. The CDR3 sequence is CATNPGESTDTQYF. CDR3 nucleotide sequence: TGTGCCACAAATCCAGGGGAGAGCACAGATACGCAGTATTTT.

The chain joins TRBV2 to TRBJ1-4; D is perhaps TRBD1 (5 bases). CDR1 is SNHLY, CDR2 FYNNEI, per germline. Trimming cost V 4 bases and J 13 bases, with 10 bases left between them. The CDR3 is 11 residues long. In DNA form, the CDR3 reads TGTGCCAGCAGTGGGGGCGGTCGACTGTTTTTT. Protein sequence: CASSGGGRLFF. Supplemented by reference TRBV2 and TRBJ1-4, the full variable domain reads EPEVTQTPSHQVTQMGQEVILRCVPISNHLYFYWYRQILGQKVEFLVSFYNNEISEKSEIFDDQFSVERPDGSNFTLKIRSTKLEDSAMYFCASSGGGRLFFGSGTQLSVL.

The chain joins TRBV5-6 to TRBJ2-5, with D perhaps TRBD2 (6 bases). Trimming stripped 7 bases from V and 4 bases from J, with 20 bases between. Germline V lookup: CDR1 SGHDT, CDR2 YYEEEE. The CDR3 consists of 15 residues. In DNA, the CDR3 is TGTGCCAGCCACATGGGTCGGGCGGGGCCAGAGACCCAGTACTTC. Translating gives CASHMGRAGPETQYF.

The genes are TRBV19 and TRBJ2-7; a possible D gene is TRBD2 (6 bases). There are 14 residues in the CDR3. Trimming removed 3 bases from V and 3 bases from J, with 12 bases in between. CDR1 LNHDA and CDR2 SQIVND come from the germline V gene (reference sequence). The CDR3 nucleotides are TGTGCCAGTAGTATCGTTGGCGGGAACTACGAGCAGTACTTC. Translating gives CASSIVGGNYEQYF.

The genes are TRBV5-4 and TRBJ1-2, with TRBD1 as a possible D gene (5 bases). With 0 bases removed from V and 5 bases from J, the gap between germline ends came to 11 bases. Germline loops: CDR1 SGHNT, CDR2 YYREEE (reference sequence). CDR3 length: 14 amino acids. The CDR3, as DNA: TGTGCCAGCAGCTTGGGTGGGGCTCGGTATGGCTACACCTTC. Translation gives CASSLGGARYGYTF.

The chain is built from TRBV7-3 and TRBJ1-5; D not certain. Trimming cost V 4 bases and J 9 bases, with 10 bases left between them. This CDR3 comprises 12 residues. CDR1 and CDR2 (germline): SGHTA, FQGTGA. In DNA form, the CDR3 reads TGTGCCAGCAGCTCCACTGGTGGGCCCCAGCATTTT. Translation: CASSSTGGPQHF.

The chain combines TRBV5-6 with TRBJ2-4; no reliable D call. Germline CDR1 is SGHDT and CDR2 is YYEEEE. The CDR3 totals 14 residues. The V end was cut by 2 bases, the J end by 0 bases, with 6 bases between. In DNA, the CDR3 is TGTGCCAGCAGCTTTCCCGTAGCCAAAAACATTCAGTACTTC. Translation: CASSFPVAKNIQYF. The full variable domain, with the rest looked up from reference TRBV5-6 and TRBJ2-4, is DAGVTQSPTHLIKTRGQQVTLRCSPKSGHDTVSWYQQALGQGPQFIFQYYEEEERQRGNFPDRFSGHQFPNYSSELNVNALLLGDSALYLCASSFPVAKNIQYFGAGTRLSVL.

The CDR3 spells CSASLRVRQNEQFF. Here the CDR3 DNA reads TGCAGTGCTAGTCTGAGGGTGCGTCAGAATGAGCAGTTCTTC. This chain links TRBV20-1 with TRBJ2-1; a possible D gene is TRBD2 (5 bases). V was cut by 3 bases and J by 7 bases, with 16 bases left in between. Germline V gene lookup returns CDR1 DFQATT and CDR2 SNEGSKA (reference sequence). This CDR3 spans 14 amino acids.

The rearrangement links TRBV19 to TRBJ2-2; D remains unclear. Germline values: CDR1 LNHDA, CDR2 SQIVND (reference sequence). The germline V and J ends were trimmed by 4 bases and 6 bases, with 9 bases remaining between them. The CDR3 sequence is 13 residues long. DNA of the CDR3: TGTGCCAGTAGTAGGCAGGCGCCCGGGGAGCTGTTTTTT. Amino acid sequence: CASSRQAPGELFF.

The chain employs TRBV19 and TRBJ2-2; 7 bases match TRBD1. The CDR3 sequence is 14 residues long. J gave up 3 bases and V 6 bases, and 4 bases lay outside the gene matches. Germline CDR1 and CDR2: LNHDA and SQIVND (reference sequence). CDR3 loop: CASSTGVYTGELFF. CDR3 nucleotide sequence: TGTGCCAGTAGCACAGGGGTGTACACCGGGGAGCTGTTTTTT.

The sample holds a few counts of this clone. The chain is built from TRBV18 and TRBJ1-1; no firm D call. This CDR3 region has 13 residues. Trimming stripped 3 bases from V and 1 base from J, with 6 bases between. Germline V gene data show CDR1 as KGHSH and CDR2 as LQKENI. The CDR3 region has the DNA TGTGCCAGCTCACCTCAACAGAACACTGAAGCTTTCTTT. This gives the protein CASSPQQNTEAFF.

The CDR3 DNA is TGTGCCAGCAGGACAGCTAACACTGAAGCTTTCTTT. As protein: CASRTANTEAFF. The gene calls are TRBV11-2 and TRBJ1-1; possibly TRBD1 for D (5 bases). The CDR3 totals 12 residues. Germline assignment: CDR1 SGHAT and CDR2 FQNNGV. Between the trimmed V and J ends, which lost 6 bases and 2 bases, there was a span of 7 bases.

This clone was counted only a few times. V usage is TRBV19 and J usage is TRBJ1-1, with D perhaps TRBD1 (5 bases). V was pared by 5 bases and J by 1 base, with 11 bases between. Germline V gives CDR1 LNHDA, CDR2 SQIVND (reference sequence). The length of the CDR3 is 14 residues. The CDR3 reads CASSRDWKNTEAFF. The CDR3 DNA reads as TGTGCCAGTAGTCGGGACTGGAAGAACACTGAAGCTTTCTTT.

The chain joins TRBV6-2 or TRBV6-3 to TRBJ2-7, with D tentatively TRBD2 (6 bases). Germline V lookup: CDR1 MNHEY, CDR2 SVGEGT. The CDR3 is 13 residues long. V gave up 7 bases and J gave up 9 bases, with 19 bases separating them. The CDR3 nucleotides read TGTGCCAGCACCCCCCGGCTTGCGGGAATGCAGTACTTC. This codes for CASTPRLAGMQYF.

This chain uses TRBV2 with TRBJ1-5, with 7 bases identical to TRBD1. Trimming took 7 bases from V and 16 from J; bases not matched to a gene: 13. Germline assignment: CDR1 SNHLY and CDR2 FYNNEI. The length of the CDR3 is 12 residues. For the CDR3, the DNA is TGTGCCAGCACCGAAAACAGGGGCAGGGTCCATTTT. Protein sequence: CASTENRGRVHF. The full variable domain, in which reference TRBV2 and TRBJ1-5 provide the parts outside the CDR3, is EPEVTQTPSHQVTQMGQEVILRCVPISNHLYFYWYRQILGQKVEFLVSFYNNEISEKSEIFDDQFSVERPDGSNFTLKIRSTKLEDSAMYFCASTENRGRVHFGDGTRLSIL.

As DNA, the CDR3 is TGTGCCAGCAGCCAAGGGATAGCGGGCCGTCAAGAGACCCAGTACTTC. Translating gives CASSQGIAGRQETQYF. V gene TRBV3-1 (or the pseudogene TRBV3-2) combines with J gene TRBJ2-5, with TRBD2 matching 7 bases. V lost 1 base, J lost 2 bases, and 7 bases stayed unmatched. The CDR3 covers 16 residues. In germline, CDR1 is LGHDT, CDR2 YNNKEL (reference sequence).

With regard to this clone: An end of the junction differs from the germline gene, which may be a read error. The CDR3 sequence: CASSGSGVAYAQYF. CDR3 DNA: TGTGCCAGCAGCGGTTCCGGCGTAGCATACGCGCAGTACTTC. The chain joins TRBV9 to TRBJ2-7; no firm D call. Germline V CDR1 and CDR2: SGDLS, YYNGEE. CDR3 length: 14 residues.

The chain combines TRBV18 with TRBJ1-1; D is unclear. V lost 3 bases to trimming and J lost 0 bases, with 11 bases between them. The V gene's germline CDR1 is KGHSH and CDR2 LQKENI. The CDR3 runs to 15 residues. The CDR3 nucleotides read TGTGCCAGCTCACCCCCCGGGAGACTGAACACTGAAGCTTTCTTT. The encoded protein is CASSPPGRLNTEAFF.